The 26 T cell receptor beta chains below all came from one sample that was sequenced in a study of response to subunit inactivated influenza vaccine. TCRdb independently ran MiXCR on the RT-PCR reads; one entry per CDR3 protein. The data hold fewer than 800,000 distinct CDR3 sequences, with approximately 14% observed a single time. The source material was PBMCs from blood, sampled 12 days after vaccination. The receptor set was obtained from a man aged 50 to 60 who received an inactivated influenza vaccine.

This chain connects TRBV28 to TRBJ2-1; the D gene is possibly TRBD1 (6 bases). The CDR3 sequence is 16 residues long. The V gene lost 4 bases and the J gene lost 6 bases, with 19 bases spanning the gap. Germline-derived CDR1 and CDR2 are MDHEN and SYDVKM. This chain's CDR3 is CASSSPVRGFGNEQFF. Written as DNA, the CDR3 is TGTGCCAGCAGTTCACCTGTGAGGGGGTTTGGCAATGAGCAGTTCTTC.

DNA of the CDR3: TGTGCCAGCAGCTTGCGTCTAGTCGAAGATACGCAGTATTTT. This encodes CASSLRLVEDTQYF. V gene TRBV7-2 combines with J gene TRBJ2-3; D is unresolved. Between the trimmed V and J ends, which lost 3 bases and 5 bases, there was a span of 12 bases. CDR1 is SGHTA and CDR2 is FQGNSA in the germline V gene. The CDR3 runs 14 residues.

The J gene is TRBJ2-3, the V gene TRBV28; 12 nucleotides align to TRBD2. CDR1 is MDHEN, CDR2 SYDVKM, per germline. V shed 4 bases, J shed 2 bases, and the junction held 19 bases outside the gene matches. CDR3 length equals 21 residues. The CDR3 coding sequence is TGTGCCAGCAGTTCTACCCTCACCATCGGACTAGCGGGAACACTCACAGATACGCAGTATTTT. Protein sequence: CASSSTLTIGLAGTLTDTQYF. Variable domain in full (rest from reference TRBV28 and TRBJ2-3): DVKVTQSSRYLVKRTGEKVFLECVQDMDHENMFWYRQDPGLGLRLIYFSYDVKMKEKGDIPEGYSVSREKKERFSLILESASTNQTSMYLCASSSTLTIGLAGTLTDTQYFGPGTRLTVL.

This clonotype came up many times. The CDR3 spells CSGLSRNEQFF. As DNA, the CDR3 is TGCAGCGGGCTGTCACGGAATGAGCAGTTCTTC. The chain recombines TRBV29-1 with TRBJ2-1; D not resolved. There are 11 residues in the CDR3. Germline CDR1 SQVTM, CDR2 ANQGSEA. The V end was cut by 7 bases, the J end by 7 bases, with 11 bases between.

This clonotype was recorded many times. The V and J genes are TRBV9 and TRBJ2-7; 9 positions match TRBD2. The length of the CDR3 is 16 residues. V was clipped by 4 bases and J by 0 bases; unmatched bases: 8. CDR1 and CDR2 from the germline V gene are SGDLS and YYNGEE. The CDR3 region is CASSSGGGRGSYEQYF. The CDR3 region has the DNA TGTGCCAGCAGCTCAGGCGGCGGGAGGGGCTCCTACGAGCAGTACTTC.

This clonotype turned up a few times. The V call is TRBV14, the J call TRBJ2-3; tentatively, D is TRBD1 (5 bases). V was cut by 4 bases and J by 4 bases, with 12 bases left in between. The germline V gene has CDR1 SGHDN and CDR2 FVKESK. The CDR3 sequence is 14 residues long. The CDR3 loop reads CASSPRAGSDTQYF. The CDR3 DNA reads TGTGCCAGCAGCCCAAGGGCAGGGTCAGATACGCAGTATTTT.

The DNA of the CDR3 is TGTGCCAGCAGTGAACCGGGAAGCGGAGATGAGCAGTTCTTC. It is translated as CASSEPGSGDEQFF. V is TRBV6-1 and J is TRBJ2-1; weak D call: TRBD2 (5 bases). This CDR3 is built from 14 residues. The V gene's germline CDR1 is MNHNS and CDR2 SASEGT. The ends were cut back, 2 bases at V and 8 bases at J, with 13 bases in the middle.

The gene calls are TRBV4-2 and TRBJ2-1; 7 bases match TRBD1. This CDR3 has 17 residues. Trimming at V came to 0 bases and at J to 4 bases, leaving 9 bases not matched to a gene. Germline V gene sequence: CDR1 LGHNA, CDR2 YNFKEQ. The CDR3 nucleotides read TGTGCCAGCAGCCAAGAACAGGGGAACTTCCCTTACAATGAGCAGTTCTTC. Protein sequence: CASSQEQGNFPYNEQFF.

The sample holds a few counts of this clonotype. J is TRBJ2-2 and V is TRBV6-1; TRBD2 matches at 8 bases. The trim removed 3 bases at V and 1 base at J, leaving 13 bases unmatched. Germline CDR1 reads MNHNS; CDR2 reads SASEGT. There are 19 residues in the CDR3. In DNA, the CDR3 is TGTGCCAGCAGTGATGATGTGGGTGTTAGCGGGATGAACACCGGGGAGCTGTTTTTT. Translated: CASSDDVGVSGMNTGELFF.

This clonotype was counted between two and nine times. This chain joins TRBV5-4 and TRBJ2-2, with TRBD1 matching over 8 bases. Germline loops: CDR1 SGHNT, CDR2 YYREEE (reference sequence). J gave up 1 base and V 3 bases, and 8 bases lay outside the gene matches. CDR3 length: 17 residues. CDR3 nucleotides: TGTGCCAGCAGCTGGGGCAGGGGGCTAGGGAACACCGGGGAGCTGTTTTTT. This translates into CASSWGRGLGNTGELFF. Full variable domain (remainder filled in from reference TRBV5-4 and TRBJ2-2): ETGVTQSPTHLIKTRGQQVTLRCSSQSGHNTVSWYQQALGQGPQFIFQYYREEENGRGNFPPRFSGLQFPNYSSELNVNALELDDSALYLCASSWGRGLGNTGELFFGEGSRLTVL.

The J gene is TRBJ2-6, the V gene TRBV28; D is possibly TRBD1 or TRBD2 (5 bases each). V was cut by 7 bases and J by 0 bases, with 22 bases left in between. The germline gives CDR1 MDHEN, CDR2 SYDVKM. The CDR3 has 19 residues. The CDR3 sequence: CASTTPSGTGLSGANVLTF. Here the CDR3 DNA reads TGTGCCAGCACCACGCCCTCCGGGACGGGCCTCTCTGGGGCCAACGTCCTGACTTTC.

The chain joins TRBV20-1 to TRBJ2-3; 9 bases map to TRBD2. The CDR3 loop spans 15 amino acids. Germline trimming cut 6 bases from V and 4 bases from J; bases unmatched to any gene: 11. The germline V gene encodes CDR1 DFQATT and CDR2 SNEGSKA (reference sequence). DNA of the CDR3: TGCAGTGCCCCCGATTGGGCGGGGGGGCCAGATACGCAGTATTTT. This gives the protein CSAPDWAGGPDTQYF.

In DNA, the CDR3 is TGTGCCAGCAGCCAAAGCGTCGGGAGGACTCTAAGCTACGAGCAGTACTTC. Its translation is CASSQSVGRTLSYEQYF. The chain joins TRBV3-1 to TRBJ2-7; 7 positions match TRBD2. CDR3 length: 17 amino acids. The V segment lost 2 bases and the J segment 3 bases; nucleotides outside the gene matches: 13. Germline CDR1 LGHDT, CDR2 YNNKEL (reference sequence).

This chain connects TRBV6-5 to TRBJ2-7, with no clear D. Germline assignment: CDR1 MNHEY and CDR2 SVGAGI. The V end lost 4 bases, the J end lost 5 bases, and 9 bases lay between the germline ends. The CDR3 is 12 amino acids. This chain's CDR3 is CASSSNGHEQYF. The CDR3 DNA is TGTGCCAGCAGTTCTAACGGCCACGAGCAGTACTTC.

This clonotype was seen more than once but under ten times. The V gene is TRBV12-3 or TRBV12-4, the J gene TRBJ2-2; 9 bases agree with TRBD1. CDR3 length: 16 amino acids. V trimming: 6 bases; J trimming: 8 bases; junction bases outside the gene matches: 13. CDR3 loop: CASRVGTGPSAGELFF. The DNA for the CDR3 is TGTGCCAGCAGGGTTGGGACAGGGCCATCGGCGGGGGAGCTGTTTTTT.

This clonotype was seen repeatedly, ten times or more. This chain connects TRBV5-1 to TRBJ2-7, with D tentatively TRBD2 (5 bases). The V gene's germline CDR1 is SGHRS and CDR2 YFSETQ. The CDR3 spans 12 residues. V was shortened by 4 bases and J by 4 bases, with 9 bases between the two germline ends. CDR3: CASSPSGYEQYF. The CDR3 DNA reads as TGCGCCAGCAGCCCCAGCGGTTACGAGCAGTACTTC.

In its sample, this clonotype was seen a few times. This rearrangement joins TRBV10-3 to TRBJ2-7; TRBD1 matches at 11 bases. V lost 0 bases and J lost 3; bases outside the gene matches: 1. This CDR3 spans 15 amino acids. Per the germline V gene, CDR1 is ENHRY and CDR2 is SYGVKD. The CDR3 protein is CAISESGTGGYEQYF. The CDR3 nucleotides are TGTGCCATCAGTGAGTCCGGGACAGGGGGCTACGAGCAGTACTTC.

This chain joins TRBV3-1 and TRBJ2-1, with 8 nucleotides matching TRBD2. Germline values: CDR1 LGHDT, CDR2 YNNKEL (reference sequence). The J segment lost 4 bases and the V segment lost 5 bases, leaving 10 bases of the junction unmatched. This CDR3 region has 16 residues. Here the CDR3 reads CASSNGGVSGYNEQFF. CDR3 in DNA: TGTGCCAGCAGCAACGGGGGGGTTTCCGGATACAATGAGCAGTTCTTC.

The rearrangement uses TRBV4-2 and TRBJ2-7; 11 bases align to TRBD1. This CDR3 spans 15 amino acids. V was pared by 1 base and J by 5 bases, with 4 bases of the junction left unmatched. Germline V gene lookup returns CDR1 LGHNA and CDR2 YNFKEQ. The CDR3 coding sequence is TGTGCCAGCAGCCAAGGGACAGGGGGCTACCACGAGCAGTACTTC. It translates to CASSQGTGGYHEQYF.

The CDR3 sequence: CASSQGTGGLVLSTDTQYF. CDR3 in DNA: TGCGCCAGCAGCCAAGGGACAGGGGGTTTGGTACTAAGCACAGATACGCAGTATTTT. The chain joins TRBV4-3 to TRBJ2-3, with 10 bases fitting TRBD1. V shed 1 base and J 0 bases; nucleotides not matched to a gene: 10. This CDR3 region has 19 residues. CDR1 and CDR2 (germline): LGHNA, YSLEER.

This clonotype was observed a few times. The CDR3 sequence is CASRRTGVRNTIYF. The CDR3 nucleotides read TGTGCCAGCAGACGGACAGGGGTCCGAAACACCATATATTTT. The chain employs TRBV28 and TRBJ1-3, with 9 bases lining up with TRBD1. The germline gives CDR1 MDHEN, CDR2 SYDVKM. Germline trimming cut 6 bases from V and 5 bases from J; bases unmatched to any gene: 5. The CDR3 sequence is 14 residues long.

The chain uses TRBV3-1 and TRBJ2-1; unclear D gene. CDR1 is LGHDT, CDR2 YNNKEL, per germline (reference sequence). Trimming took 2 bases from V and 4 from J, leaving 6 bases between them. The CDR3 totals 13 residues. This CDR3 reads CASSQKSYNEQFF. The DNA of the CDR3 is TGTGCCAGCAGCCAAAAGTCGTACAATGAGCAGTTCTTC.

For the CDR3, the DNA is TGCGCCAGCAGCCAAGAAAGAGGGACCAACAGGGTATTCCACTCTGGAAACACCATATATTTT. It encodes CASSQERGTNRVFHSGNTIYF. The chain combines TRBV4-1 with TRBJ1-3, with a weak D call TRBD1 (6 bases). Trimming pared 0 bases from V and 0 bases from J, leaving 24 bases between. The CDR3 sequence is 21 residues long. Germline loops: CDR1 MGHRA, CDR2 YSYEKL.

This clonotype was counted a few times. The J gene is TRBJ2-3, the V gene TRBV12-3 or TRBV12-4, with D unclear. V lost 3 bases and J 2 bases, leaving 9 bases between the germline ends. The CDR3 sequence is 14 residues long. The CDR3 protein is CASSFSGNTDTQYF. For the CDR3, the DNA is TGTGCCAGCAGTTTTAGTGGGAACACAGATACGCAGTATTTT.

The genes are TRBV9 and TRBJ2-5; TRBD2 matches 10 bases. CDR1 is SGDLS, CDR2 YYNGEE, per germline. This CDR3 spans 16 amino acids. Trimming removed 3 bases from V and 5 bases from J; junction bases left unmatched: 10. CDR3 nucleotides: TGTGCCAGCAGCGCGGGCCCTCTAGCGGGAGCCGAGACCCAGTACTTC. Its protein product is CASSAGPLAGAETQYF.

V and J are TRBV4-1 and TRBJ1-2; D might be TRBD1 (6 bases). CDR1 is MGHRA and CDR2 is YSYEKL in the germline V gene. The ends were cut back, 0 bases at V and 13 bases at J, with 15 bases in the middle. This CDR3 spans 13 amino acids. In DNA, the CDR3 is TGCGCCAGCAGCCAAGAGGGGGCGGGGGGCCTCACCTTC. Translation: CASSQEGAGGLTF.